The rows below give T cell receptor beta chains drawn from one sample of a study of identical twins. TCRdb reprocessed the 5' RACE reads with MiXCR, giving one entry per CDR3 protein. The profile shows some 1,700,000 distinct CDR3 sequences, less than 40% of them singletons. The sample consisted of cord blood. Source of these receptors: a newborn girl in good health. The CDR3 runs from the conserved cysteine through the conserved F or W. Each record gives: V gene, clone size, D gene, J gene, CDR3 DNA, CDR3 protein. A D gene is named only where the DNA matches it firmly. Clone size is not always given. Where it is, it says once, few, many or a class for expanded clones.

V gene: TRBV25-1
clone size: few
D gene: NA
J gene: TRBJ1-6
CDR3 DNA: TGTGCCAGCAGACTCACACAGGGTTCACCCCTCCACTTT
CDR3 protein: CASRLTQGSPLHF

V gene: TRBV5-1
clone size: few
D gene: TRBD1
J gene: TRBJ1-2
CDR3 DNA: TGCGCCAGCAGCCTCCGGACAGGGTTTAATGGCTACACCTTC
CDR3 protein: CASSLRTGFNGYTF

V gene: TRBV5-6
clone size: NA
D gene: TRBD1
J gene: TRBJ1-4
CDR3 DNA: TGTGCCAGCAGCTCTCGGGACAGGATACTGTTTTTT
CDR3 protein: CASSSRDRILFF

V gene: TRBV10-3
clone size: NA
D gene: TRBD1
J gene: TRBJ1-1
CDR3 DNA: TGTGCCATCAGTGTCCTGGACAGGGGCACTGAAGCTTTCTTT
CDR3 protein: CAISVLDRGTEAFF

V gene: TRBV27
clone size: few
D gene: TRBD1
J gene: TRBJ2-6
CDR3 DNA: TGTGCCAGCAGTCCCCGACAGGGGGCTTACAGCTCTGGGGCCAACGTCCTGACTTTC
CDR3 protein: CASSPRQGAYSSGANVLTF

V gene: TRBV12-3/TRBV12-4
clone size: many
D gene: NA
J gene: TRBJ1-4
CDR3 DNA: TGTGCCAGCACCCGGGCAGCAACTAATGAAAAACTGTTTTTT
CDR3 protein: CASTRAATNEKLFF

V gene: TRBV20-1
clone size: few
D gene: TRBD2
J gene: TRBJ2-3
CDR3 DNA: TGCAGTGCCCCGGGACTAGCTTTAAGCACAGATACGCAGTATTTT
CDR3 protein: CSAPGLALSTDTQYF

V gene: TRBV28
clone size: NA
D gene: NA
J gene: TRBJ1-1
CDR3 DNA: TGTGCCAGCAGTGCCCCCGTAAGGGGGGGAACTGAAGCTTTCTTT
CDR3 protein: CASSAPVRGGTEAFF

V gene: TRBV5-1
clone size: few
D gene: TRBD2
J gene: TRBJ2-5
CDR3 DNA: TGCGCCAGCAGACCTGAGCGGGAGGAGCAGTACTTC
CDR3 protein: CASRPEREEQYF

V gene: TRBV7-9
clone size: NA
D gene: NA
J gene: TRBJ1-2
CDR3 DNA: TGTGCCAGCAGCTTAGGAGGGTTTCGGTGGAATGACTATGGCTACACCTTC
CDR3 protein: CASSLGGFRWNDYGYTF

V gene: TRBV20-1
clone size: NA
D gene: TRBD2
J gene: TRBJ2-7
CDR3 DNA: TGCAGTGCTAGAGTTAGGAGGGACTACGTGCAGTACTTC
CDR3 protein: CSARVRRDYVQYF

V gene: TRBV7-9
clone size: many
D gene: TRBD1
J gene: TRBJ1-4
CDR3 DNA: TGTGCCAGCAGCGGACAGGGGGCAAGGGAAAAACTGTTTTTT
CDR3 protein: CASSGQGAREKLFF

V gene: TRBV24-1
clone size: few
D gene: NA
J gene: TRBJ1-5
CDR3 DNA: TGTGCCACCAGTGATCCGTATAATACAGGAGGCAATCAGCCCCAGCATTTT
CDR3 protein: CATSDPYNTGGNQPQHF

V gene: TRBV5-1
clone size: NA
D gene: NA
J gene: TRBJ2-7
CDR3 DNA: TGCGCCAGCAGCTTACAGGGTTACGGGCAGTACTTC
CDR3 protein: CASSLQGYGQYF

V gene: TRBV6-5
clone size: few
D gene: TRBD2
J gene: TRBJ2-5
CDR3 DNA: TGTGCCAGCAGTTATGTGGGACTACCCCAAGAGACCCAGTACTTC
CDR3 protein: CASSYVGLPQETQYF

V gene: TRBV6-1
clone size: NA
D gene: NA
J gene: TRBJ1-1
CDR3 DNA: TGTGCCAGCAGTGAAACGGGGGCGCTTGGTGAAGCTTTCTTT
CDR3 protein: CASSETGALGEAFF

V gene: TRBV29-1
clone size: NA
D gene: TRBD1
J gene: TRBJ1-1
CDR3 DNA: TGCAGCGCCGGGACAGGGGGGAACACTGAAGCTTTCTTT
CDR3 protein: CSAGTGGNTEAFF